Below, one T cell receptor (beta chain) is given with its context. The sample originates from a study of blood T cell repertoires in COVID-19. The overall study: Acute-phase and convalescent COVID-19 samples originated in the United States, Italy and Spain. Sample material is recorded as cDNA or gDNA derived from T cells, B-cell-depleted T cells, or PBMCs.

J gave up 5 bases and V 1 base, and 3 bases lay outside the gene matches. CDR3 length: 15 residues. Germline assignment: CDR1 MGHRA and CDR2 YSYEKL. Source study methods: Reference gene primers were amplified, and this amplification served to estimate nucleated cell counts. The method was immunoSEQ multiplex PCR; TCRdb's version includes in-frame clones alone and lacks a portion of them. The V and J calls and clone size were taken over from that table, and D and trimming were inferred from the DNA. The table has some 520,000 clones, roughly 89% seen once; the top ten hold approximately 0.9%. This chain links TRBV4-1 with TRBJ1-5, with 9 positions matching TRBD1. The sample was peripheral blood. The receptor's source is a young man with COVID-19, enrolled during active disease. The CDR3 sequence: CASSQGDRDDQPQHF. The CDR3 DNA reads as TGCGCCAGCAGCCAAGGGGACAGGGATGATCAGCCCCAGCATTTT.